The source of this T cell receptor (beta chain) is a study of OX40 agonist ivuxolimab in advanced cancers. Study summary: The study enrolled dose-escalation patients with hepatocellular carcinoma, melanoma, renal cell or head and neck cancer. Earlier anti-PD-1, anti-PD-L1 or anti-CTLA-4 therapy was permitted; about 38% had received some. Broader study findings: Among patients with partial responses at 0.1-3.0 mg/kg, clonal expansion was among the lowest. Expanded clones were, on average, more numerous among CD8+ T cells than CD4+.

V lost 6 bases to trimming and J lost 4 bases; unmatched junction nucleotides: 7. CDR1 and CDR2 (germline): SQVTM, ANQGSEA. This CDR3 has 15 residues. TCRdb keeps only in-frame clones here, not all; method: immunoSEQ multiplex PCR. The repertoire holds under 100,000 clones, with roughly 80% as singletons. As regards this clone: Its antigen is unidentified.

The chain carries TRBV29-1 and TRBJ1-6; 9 bases match TRBD1. This sequence was found in an adult with an advanced solid tumor such as melanoma, head and neck, liver or kidney cancer. The source was CD4+ or CD8+ T cells sorted from blood, collected in a trial of the OX40 agonist ivuxolimab. The CDR3 DNA reads as TGCAGCGTCCAACAGGGGGCTGGGTATAATTCACCCCTCCACTTT. This translates into CSVQQGAGYNSPLHF.